This T cell receptor (beta chain) was captured in a study of T cells in narcolepsy. About the research overall: Donors had narcolepsy type 1 or type 2, or were healthy controls. Study results and limitations: Autoreactive clonotypes reportedly recurred in blood of same and different patients, not controls. Comparing one patient's CSF and blood CD4+ clonotypes highlighted HCRT- and TRIB2-specific autoreactive clonotypes.

Here immunoSEQ multiplex PCR was the method, and the copy in TCRdb shows in-frame clones only, minus some. This sample has approximately 28,000 clones, with 81% found just once. Concerning this clone itself: What it recognizes is unknown.

This CDR3 region has 18 residues. CDR1 and CDR2 (germline): MNHNS, SASEGT. Trimming took 2 bases from V and 5 from J, leaving 24 bases between them. The sequenced material came from memory (CD45RA-) CD4+ T cells from blood. This chain uses TRBV6-1 with TRBJ1-1; possibly TRBD1 for D (5 bases). This clonotype originated in a human donor in good health. The CDR3: CASSEPGAGSTGGTEAFF. For the CDR3, the DNA is TGTGCCAGCAGTGAACCCGGCGCTGGCTCAACCGGGGGGACTGAAGCTTTCTTT.